This TCR beta chain was sequenced during a study of blood T cell repertoires in COVID-19. Across the whole study: COVID-19 samples, acute and convalescent, were from the United States, Italy and Spain.

Germline assignment: CDR1 GTSNPN and CDR2 SVGIG (reference sequence). The CDR3 length is 15 residues. V lost 0 bases to trimming and J lost 9 bases, with 15 bases between them. Per the original data handling: Amplification of reference gene primers was used by the study to estimate nucleated cell counts. The table came from immunoSEQ multiplex PCR; TCRdb's copy has only in-frame clones and leaves some out. Clone size and the V and J calls come from that table; the DNA yielded D and trimming. The repertoire holds some 210,000 clones, with around nine tenths as singletons. This chain joins TRBV30 and TRBJ1-6; a weak D match, TRBD1 (6 bases). The TCR sequence derives from a woman in her thirties or forties who had recovered from COVID-19. Sequencing input: peripheral blood. CDR3 amino acids: CAWSVGQGITSPLHF. Written as DNA, the CDR3 is TGTGCCTGGAGTGTCGGTCAGGGGATTACTTCACCCCTCCACTTT. The variable domain in full, completed from reference TRBV30 and TRBJ1-6, reads SQTIHQWPATLVQPVGSPLSLECTVEGTSNPNLYWYRQAAGRGLQLLFYSVGIGQISSEVPQNLSASRPQDRQFILSSKKLLLSDSGFYLCAWSVGQGITSPLHFGNGTRLTVT.